One and the same sample provided the 24 T cell receptor beta chains below, sequenced in a study of response to subunit inactivated influenza vaccine. TCRdb re-called the RT-PCR reads through MiXCR, storing one row per CDR3 protein. The repertoire includes 530,000 or so distinct CDR3 sequences, around 13% of them detected once, and roughly 10% sits in the top ten. The sequencing here drew on PBMCs from blood, taken 11 to 12 days after vaccination. Source of these receptors: a man aged 50 to 59 who received an inactivated influenza vaccine.

The chain employs TRBV15 and TRBJ2-1; TRBD2 matches 10 bases. V lost 3 bases and J lost 4; bases outside the gene matches: 3. Germline V gene sequence: CDR1 LNHNV, CDR2 YYDKDF (reference sequence). The CDR3 spans 15 residues. The CDR3 coding sequence is TGTGCCACCAGCAGTAGCGGGGGGCCGTACAATGAGCAGTTCTTC. As protein: CATSSSGGPYNEQFF.

This CDR3 reads CASRTTGDLTLGSQYF. The CDR3 DNA is TGTGCCAGCAGAACCACCGGGGACCTCACCCTAGGGTCCCAGTACTTC. The chain links TRBV28 to TRBJ2-5, with D possibly called TRBD1 or TRBD2 (5 bases each). Per germline, CDR1 MDHEN and CDR2 SYDVKM. The CDR3 has 16 amino acids. V gave up 6 bases and J gave up 9 bases, with 26 bases separating them.

The chain links TRBV9 to TRBJ1-3; D is uncertain. Trimming removed 0 bases from V and 1 base from J, with 8 bases in between. The CDR3 has 15 amino acids. Germline CDR1 SGDLS, CDR2 YYNGEE. For the CDR3, the DNA is TGTGCCAGCAGCGTAGGGTGGGCATCTGGAAACACCATATATTTT. It specifies CASSVGWASGNTIYF.

This clonotype was counted a few times. V is TRBV20-1 and J is TRBJ2-7; TRBD1 agrees at 7 bases. V dropped 5 bases and J dropped 3; count of bases not matched to a gene: 7. Per the germline V gene, CDR1 is DFQATT and CDR2 is SNEGSKA (reference sequence). The CDR3 is 13 residues long. Here the CDR3 DNA reads TGCAGTGCTCCCGGGACAGAGAGCTACGAGCAGTACTTC. Encoded protein: CSAPGTESYEQYF.

This clonotype was observed a few times. This sequence joins TRBV10-2 and TRBJ1-6, with D perhaps matching TRBD1 (5 bases). The CDR3 is 17 residues long. V was pared by 7 bases and J by 10 bases, with 26 bases between. Per the germline V gene, CDR1 is WSHSY and CDR2 is SAAADI. This chain's CDR3 is CASISHRDFNLQSPLHF. CDR3 DNA sequence: TGCGCCAGCATCAGCCATCGGGACTTCAATTTGCAGTCACCCCTCCACTTT.

In its sample, this clonotype was seen a few times. V gene TRBV28 combines with J gene TRBJ2-7; 10 nucleotides line up with TRBD2. Looked up from germline, CDR1 is MDHEN and CDR2 is SYDVKM. The V and J ends lost 4 bases and 3 bases, in that order; junction bases with no gene match: 15. This CDR3 contains 18 residues. The CDR3 bases are TGTGCCAGCAGTTCCCAATGGGCTACTAGCGGGGACTACTACGAGCAGTACTTC. It translates to CASSSQWATSGDYYEQYF.

The chain links TRBV6-1 to TRBJ2-1; 8 positions agree with TRBD2. The V and J ends lost 6 bases and 9 bases, in that order; junction bases with no gene match: 7. The CDR3 length is 13 residues. CDR1 and CDR2 from the germline V gene are MNHNS and SASEGT. The CDR3 loop reads CASRRLAGSEQFF. The CDR3 nucleotides are TGTGCCAGCAGGAGGCTAGCGGGTAGTGAGCAGTTCTTC.

This clonotype was seen a handful of times. The chain has TRBV18 and TRBJ2-7; no definite D call. The V gene's germline CDR1 is KGHSH and CDR2 LQKENI. V lost 3 bases, J lost 1 base, and 13 bases lay in between. The CDR3 totals 15 residues. CDR3 in amino acids: CASSPPWGSSYEQYF. CDR3 DNA sequence: TGTGCCAGCTCACCCCCTTGGGGAAGTTCCTACGAGCAGTACTTC.

This chain uses TRBV5-1 with TRBJ1-1, with 10 bases fitting TRBD1. CDR3 size: 15 residues. From germline, CDR1 is SGHRS and CDR2 YFSETQ. V shed 1 base, J shed 5 bases, and the junction held 5 bases outside the gene matches. Written as DNA, the CDR3 is TGCGCCAGCAGCTTGTTAGGGGACAGGGGAACTGAAGCTTTCTTT. Translating gives CASSLLGDRGTEAFF.

The chain is built from TRBV6-5 and TRBJ1-2; D ambiguous. V shed 0 bases and J shed 8 bases, with 19 bases lying between them. CDR1 and CDR2 from the germline V gene are MNHEY and SVGAGI. This CDR3 is 16 amino acids long. The CDR3 loop reads CASSYSTFPRAKGYTF. For the CDR3, the DNA is TGTGCCAGCAGTTACTCGACCTTTCCGAGGGCTAAGGGCTACACCTTC.

The V call is TRBV7-2, the J call TRBJ2-5, with D possibly matching TRBD2 (6 bases). Per the germline V gene, CDR1 is SGHTA and CDR2 is FQGNSA. The CDR3 sequence is 17 residues long. The V end lost 0 bases, the J end lost 2 bases, and 16 bases lay between the germline ends. The CDR3 spells CASSLAPGVATQETQYF. For the CDR3, the DNA is TGTGCCAGCAGCTTAGCGCCGGGGGTCGCAACACAAGAGACCCAGTACTTC.

This clonotype has more than one count but fewer than ten. The chain recombines TRBV7-8 with TRBJ1-1; D is undetermined. Germline V gives CDR1 SGHVS, CDR2 FQNEAQ. Deletions cut 2 bases from V and 7 bases from J, with 5 bases between. The CDR3 is made up of 11 amino acids. The CDR3 reads CASSLYGEAFF. The CDR3, as DNA: TGTGCCAGCAGCTTATATGGTGAAGCTTTCTTT.

The sample holds a few counts of this clonotype. The J gene is TRBJ2-5, the V gene TRBV4-3; D is perhaps TRBD1 (6 bases). Germline V gene sequence: CDR1 LGHNA, CDR2 YSLEER. The CDR3 has 13 residues. V lost 0 bases and J lost 6, with 8 bases in between. CDR3 sequence: CASSQEQGKTQYF. CDR3 DNA sequence: TGCGCCAGCAGCCAAGAACAGGGAAAGACCCAGTACTTC.

The chain links TRBV20-1 to TRBJ2-7, with 8 bases identical to TRBD2. The CDR3 is made up of 16 amino acids. Germline V gene lookup returns CDR1 DFQATT and CDR2 SNEGSKA (reference sequence). The V and J ends lost 0 bases and 1 base, in that order; junction bases with no gene match: 8. The CDR3: CSARDQRGGRSYEQYF. CDR3 in DNA: TGCAGTGCTAGAGATCAACGGGGCGGGAGGTCCTACGAGCAGTACTTC.

The rearrangement joins TRBV2 to TRBJ1-5; D gene ambiguous. V lost 5 bases and J lost 5, with 4 bases in between. The germline V gene encodes CDR1 SNHLY and CDR2 FYNNEI. CDR3 length equals 11 residues. As DNA, the CDR3 is TGTGCCAGCAGTTCTGATCAGCCCCAGCATTTT. It encodes CASSSDQPQHF.

In its sample, this clonotype was seen a few times. The chain couples TRBV7-2 to TRBJ2-3, with TRBD2 matching over 7 bases. V lost 7 bases to trimming and J lost 1 base; unmatched junction nucleotides: 14. The CDR3 loop spans 17 amino acids. Germline V CDR1 and CDR2: SGHTA, FQGNSA. This chain's CDR3 is CASTLVPGGGGTDTQYF. As DNA, the CDR3 is TGTGCCAGCACCCTAGTCCCCGGCGGGGGTGGCACAGATACGCAGTATTTT.

This clonotype was detected a few times. The chain couples TRBV11-2 to TRBJ2-7, with a possible D match to TRBD1 (6 bases). This CDR3 is built from 15 residues. CDR1 SGHAT and CDR2 FQNNGV come from the germline V gene. Trimming removed 4 bases at V and 0 bases at J, with 13 bases between. CDR3 nucleotides: TGTGCCAGCAGCTCAATACGGGACATCTCCTACGAGCAGTACTTC. This sequence encodes CASSSIRDISYEQYF. Full variable domain (remainder filled in from reference TRBV11-2 and TRBJ2-7): EAGVAQSPRYKIIEKRQSVAFWCNPISGHATLYWYQQILGQGPKLLIQFQNNGVVDDSQLPKDRFSAERLKGVDSTLKIQPAKLEDSAVYLCASSSIRDISYEQYFGPGTRLTVT.

Only a few counts were recorded for this clonotype. The rearrangement links TRBV11-1 to TRBJ2-7; D may correspond to TRBD1 or TRBD2 (5 bases each). Germline V CDR1 and CDR2: SGHAT, FQDESV (reference sequence). V was cut by 3 bases and J by 3 bases, with 27 bases left in between. The CDR3 is made up of 19 amino acids. The CDR3 coding sequence is TGTGCCAGCAGCTTCACGGTGGGGTTGGGGACGGATCTTATCTACGAGCAGTACTTC. Its translation is CASSFTVGLGTDLIYEQYF.

The chain has TRBV14 and TRBJ2-3; 12 nucleotides match TRBD2. With 4 bases clipped from V and 6 bases from J, the junction kept 11 bases outside the gene matches. The CDR3 spans 17 residues. In germline, CDR1 is SGHDN, CDR2 FVKESK. CDR3 nucleotide sequence: TGTGCCAGCAGCCCACTAGCGGGGGGATCCCTTGGGGATACGCAGTATTTT. Translating it yields CASSPLAGGSLGDTQYF.

The V gene is TRBV20-1, the J gene TRBJ2-7; D not resolved. V was shortened by 1 base and J by 2 bases, with 15 bases between the two germline ends. CDR1 and CDR2 (germline): DFQATT, SNEGSKA (reference sequence). This CDR3 has 15 residues. CDR3 loop: CSARGSAGRAYEQYF. Here the CDR3 DNA reads TGCAGTGCTAGAGGTTCGGCAGGACGAGCCTACGAGCAGTACTTC.

The V gene is TRBV6-2 or TRBV6-3, the J gene TRBJ1-1; 8 bases map to TRBD1. The CDR3 runs to 15 residues. J gave up 3 bases and V 5 bases, and 8 bases lay outside the gene matches. Germline CDR1 and CDR2: MNHEY and SVGEGT. The CDR3 here is CASSSPGGSYTEAFF. CDR3 DNA sequence: TGTGCCAGCAGTAGTCCAGGGGGCTCTTACACTGAAGCTTTCTTT.

This clonotype was observed a handful of times. The chain links TRBV12-3 or TRBV12-4 to TRBJ2-2, with D perhaps being TRBD1 or TRBD2 (5 bases each). This CDR3 has 16 residues. Trimming stripped 6 bases from V and 1 base from J, with 15 bases between. CDR3 loop: CASRRGARGNTGELFF. CDR3 coding DNA: TGTGCCAGCAGACGAGGGGCTAGGGGGAACACCGGGGAGCTGTTTTTT.

This clonotype was observed once. The chain employs TRBV6-2 or TRBV6-3 and TRBJ2-5; D might be TRBD2 (5 bases). The V gene's germline CDR1 is MNHEY and CDR2 SVGEGT. The CDR3 sequence is 13 residues long. The V gene lost 5 bases and the J gene lost 7 bases, with 14 bases spanning the gap. In DNA form, the CDR3 reads TGTGCCAGCAGTGGGTTCTCTGGAGGGACCCAGTACTTC. This gives the protein CASSGFSGGTQYF.

The V gene is TRBV6-2 or TRBV6-3, the J gene TRBJ1-1; D remains unclear. The ends were cut back, 4 bases at V and 0 bases at J, with 12 bases in the middle. The length of the CDR3 is 15 residues. CDR1 and CDR2 (germline): MNHEY, SVGEGT. CDR3 DNA sequence: TGTGCCAGCAGTTCCTTTGTTGAAATGAACACTGAAGCTTTCTTT. Protein sequence: CASSSFVEMNTEAFF.